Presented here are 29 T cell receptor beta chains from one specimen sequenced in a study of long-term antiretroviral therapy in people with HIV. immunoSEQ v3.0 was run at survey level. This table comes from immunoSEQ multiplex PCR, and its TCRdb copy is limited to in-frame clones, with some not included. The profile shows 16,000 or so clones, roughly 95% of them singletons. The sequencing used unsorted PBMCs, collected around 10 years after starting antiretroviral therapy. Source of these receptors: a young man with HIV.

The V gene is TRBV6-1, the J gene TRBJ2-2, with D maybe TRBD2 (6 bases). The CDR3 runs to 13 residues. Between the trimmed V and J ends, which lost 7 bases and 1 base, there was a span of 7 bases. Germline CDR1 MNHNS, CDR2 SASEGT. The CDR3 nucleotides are TGTGCCAGCACGGGGGTGAACACCGGGGAGCTGTTTTTT. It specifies CASTGVNTGELFF.

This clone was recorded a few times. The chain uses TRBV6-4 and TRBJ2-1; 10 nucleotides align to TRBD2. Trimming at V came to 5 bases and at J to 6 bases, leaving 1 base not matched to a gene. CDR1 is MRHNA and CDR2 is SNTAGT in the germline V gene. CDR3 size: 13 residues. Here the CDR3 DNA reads TGTGCCAGCAGTAGCGGGGGGGCCAATGAGCAGTTCTTC. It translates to CASSSGGANEQFF.

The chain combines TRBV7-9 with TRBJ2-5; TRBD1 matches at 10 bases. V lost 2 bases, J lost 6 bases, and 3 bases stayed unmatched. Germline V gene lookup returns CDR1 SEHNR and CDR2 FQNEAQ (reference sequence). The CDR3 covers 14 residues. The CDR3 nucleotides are TGTGCCAGCAGCTTAAGCGACAGGGGGCAGACCCAGTACTTC. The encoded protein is CASSLSDRGQTQYF.

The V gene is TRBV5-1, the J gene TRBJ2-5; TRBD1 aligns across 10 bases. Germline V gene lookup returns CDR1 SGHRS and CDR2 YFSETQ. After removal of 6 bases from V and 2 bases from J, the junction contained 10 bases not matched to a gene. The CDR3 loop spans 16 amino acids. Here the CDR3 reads CASMVGQGLGQETQYF. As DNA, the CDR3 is TGCGCCAGCATGGTGGGACAGGGGCTGGGGCAAGAGACCCAGTACTTC.

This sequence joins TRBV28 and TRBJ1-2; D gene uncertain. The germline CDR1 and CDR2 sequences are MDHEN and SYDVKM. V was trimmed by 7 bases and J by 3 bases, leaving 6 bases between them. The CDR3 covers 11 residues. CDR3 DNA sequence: TGTGCCAGCACTGACGACTATGGCTACACCTTC. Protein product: CASTDDYGYTF.

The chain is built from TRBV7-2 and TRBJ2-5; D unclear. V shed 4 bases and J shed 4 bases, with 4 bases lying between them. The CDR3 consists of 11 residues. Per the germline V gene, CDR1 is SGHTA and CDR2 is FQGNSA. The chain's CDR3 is CASSSGETQYF. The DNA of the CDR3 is TGTGCCAGCAGCTCCGGAGAGACCCAGTACTTC.

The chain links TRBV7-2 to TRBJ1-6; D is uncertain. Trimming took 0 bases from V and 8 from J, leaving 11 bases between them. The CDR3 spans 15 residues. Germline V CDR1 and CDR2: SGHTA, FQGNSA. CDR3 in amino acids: CASSLAEGGYSPLHF. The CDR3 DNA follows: TGTGCCAGCAGCTTAGCGGAGGGTGGGTATTCACCCCTCCACTTT.

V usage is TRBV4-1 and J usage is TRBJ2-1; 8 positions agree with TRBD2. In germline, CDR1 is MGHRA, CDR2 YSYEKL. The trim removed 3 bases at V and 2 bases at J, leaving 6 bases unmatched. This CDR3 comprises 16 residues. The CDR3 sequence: CASSQRLAGPYNEQFF. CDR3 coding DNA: TGCGCCAGCAGCCAGCGGCTAGCGGGCCCCTACAATGAGCAGTTCTTC.

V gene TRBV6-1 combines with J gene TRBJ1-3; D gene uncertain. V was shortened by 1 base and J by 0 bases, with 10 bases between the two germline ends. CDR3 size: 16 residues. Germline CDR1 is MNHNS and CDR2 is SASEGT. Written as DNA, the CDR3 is TGTGCCAGCAGTGAAGTCAGCGATTTCTCTGGAAACACCATATATTTT. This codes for CASSEVSDFSGNTIYF.

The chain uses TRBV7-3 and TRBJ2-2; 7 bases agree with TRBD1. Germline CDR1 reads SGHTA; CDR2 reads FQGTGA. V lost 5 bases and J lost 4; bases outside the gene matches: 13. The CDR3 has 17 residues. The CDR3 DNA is TGTGCCAGCAGCACTCAATTAATACAGGGGTTCACCGGGGAGCTGTTTTTT. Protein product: CASSTQLIQGFTGELFF.

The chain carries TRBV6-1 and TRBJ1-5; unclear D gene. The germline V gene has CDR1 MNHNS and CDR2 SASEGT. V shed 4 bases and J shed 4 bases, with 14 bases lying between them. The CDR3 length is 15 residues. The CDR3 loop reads CASSGTNRVNQPQHF. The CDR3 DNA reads TGTGCCAGCAGTGGAACCAATAGGGTTAATCAGCCCCAGCATTTT.

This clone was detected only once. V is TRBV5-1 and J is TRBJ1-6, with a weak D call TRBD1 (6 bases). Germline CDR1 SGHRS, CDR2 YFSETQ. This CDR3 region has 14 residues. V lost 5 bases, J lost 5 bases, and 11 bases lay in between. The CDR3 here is CASSVTGDNSPLHF. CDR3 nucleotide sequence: TGCGCCAGCAGTGTGACAGGAGATAATTCACCCCTCCACTTT.

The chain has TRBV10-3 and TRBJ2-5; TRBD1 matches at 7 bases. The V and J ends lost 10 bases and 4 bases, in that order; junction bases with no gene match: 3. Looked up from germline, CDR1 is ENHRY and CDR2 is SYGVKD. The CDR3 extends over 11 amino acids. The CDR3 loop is CASGQVETQYF. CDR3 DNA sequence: TGTGCCAGCGGACAGGTAGAGACCCAGTACTTC.

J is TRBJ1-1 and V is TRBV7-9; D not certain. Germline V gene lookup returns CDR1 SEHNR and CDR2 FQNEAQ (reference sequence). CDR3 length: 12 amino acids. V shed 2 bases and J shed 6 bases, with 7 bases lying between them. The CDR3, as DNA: TGTGCCAGCAGCTTATATGAATCTGAAGCTTTCTTT. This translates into CASSLYESEAFF.

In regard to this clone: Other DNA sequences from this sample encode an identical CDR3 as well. CDR3 DNA sequence: TGCGCCAGCAGCTTGGCCGGGGGTGAACAGCCCCAGCATTTT. Protein product: CASSLAGGEQPQHF. The chain employs TRBV5-1 and TRBJ1-5; weak D call: TRBD1 (5 bases). Trimming took 0 bases from V and 7 from J, leaving 11 bases between them. The CDR3 consists of 14 residues. Germline V gives CDR1 SGHRS, CDR2 YFSETQ.

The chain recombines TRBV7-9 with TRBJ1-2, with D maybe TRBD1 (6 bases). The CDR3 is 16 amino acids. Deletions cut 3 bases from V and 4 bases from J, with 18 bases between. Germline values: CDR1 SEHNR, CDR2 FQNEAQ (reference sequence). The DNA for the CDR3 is TGTGCCAGCAGCTTCGTTTCCGGGACATCGGTCTATGGCTACACCTTC. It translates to CASSFVSGTSVYGYTF.

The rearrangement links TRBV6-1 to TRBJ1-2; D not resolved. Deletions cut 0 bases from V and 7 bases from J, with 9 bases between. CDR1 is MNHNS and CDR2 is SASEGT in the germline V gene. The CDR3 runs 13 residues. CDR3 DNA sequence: TGTGCCAGCAGTGAAGCACCCCGATCTGGCTACACCTTC. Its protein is CASSEAPRSGYTF.

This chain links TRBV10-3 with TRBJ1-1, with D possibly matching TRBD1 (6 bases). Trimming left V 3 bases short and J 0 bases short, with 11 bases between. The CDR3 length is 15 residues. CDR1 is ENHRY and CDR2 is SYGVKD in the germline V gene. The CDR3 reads CAISDSGAVNTEAFF. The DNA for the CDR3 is TGTGCCATCAGTGATTCGGGGGCGGTGAACACTGAAGCTTTCTTT.

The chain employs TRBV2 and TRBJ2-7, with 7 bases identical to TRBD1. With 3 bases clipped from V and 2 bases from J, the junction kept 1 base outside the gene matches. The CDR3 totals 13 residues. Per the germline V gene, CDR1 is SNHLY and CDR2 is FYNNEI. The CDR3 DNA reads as TGTGCCAGCAGTGATGACAGGGCCTACGAGCAGTACTTC. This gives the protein CASSDDRAYEQYF.

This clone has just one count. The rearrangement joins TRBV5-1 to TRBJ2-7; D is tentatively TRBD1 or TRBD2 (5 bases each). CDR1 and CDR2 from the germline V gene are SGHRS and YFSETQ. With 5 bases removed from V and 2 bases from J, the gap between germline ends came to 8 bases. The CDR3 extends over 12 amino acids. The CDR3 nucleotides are TGCGCCAGCAGGGAGGACACCTACGAGCAGTACTTC. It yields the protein CASREDTYEQYF.

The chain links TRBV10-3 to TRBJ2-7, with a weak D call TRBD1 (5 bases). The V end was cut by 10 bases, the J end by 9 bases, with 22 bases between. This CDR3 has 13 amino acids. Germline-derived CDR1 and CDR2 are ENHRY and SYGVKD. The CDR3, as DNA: TGTGCCACCACCCAGACCGACAGTTTGGTGCAGTACGTC. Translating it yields CATTQTDSLVQYV.

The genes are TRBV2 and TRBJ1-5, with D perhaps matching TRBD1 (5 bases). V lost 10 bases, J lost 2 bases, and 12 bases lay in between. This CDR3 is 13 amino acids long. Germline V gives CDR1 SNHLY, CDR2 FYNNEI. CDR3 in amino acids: CATSQERNQPQHF. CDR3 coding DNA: TGTGCCACCTCACAGGAGCGCAATCAGCCCCAGCATTTT.

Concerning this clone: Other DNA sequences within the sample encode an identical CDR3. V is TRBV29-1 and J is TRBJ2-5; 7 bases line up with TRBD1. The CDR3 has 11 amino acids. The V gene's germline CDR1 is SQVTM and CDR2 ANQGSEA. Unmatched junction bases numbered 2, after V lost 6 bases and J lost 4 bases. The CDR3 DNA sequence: TGCAGCGTACCAGGGGGAGAGACCCAGTACTTC. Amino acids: CSVPGGETQYF.

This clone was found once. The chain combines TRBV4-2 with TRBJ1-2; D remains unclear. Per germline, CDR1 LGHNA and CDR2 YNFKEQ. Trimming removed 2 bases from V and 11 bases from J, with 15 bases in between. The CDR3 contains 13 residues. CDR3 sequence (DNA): TGTGCCAGCAGCCAAATCCGCGAAACTCAATACACCTTC. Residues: CASSQIRETQYTF.

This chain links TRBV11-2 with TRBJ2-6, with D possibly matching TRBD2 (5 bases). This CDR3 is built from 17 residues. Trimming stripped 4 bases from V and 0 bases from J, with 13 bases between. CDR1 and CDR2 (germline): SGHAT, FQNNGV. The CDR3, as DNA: TGTGCCAGCAGCTCCCCCGGACTTCACTCTGGGGCCAACGTCCTGACTTTC. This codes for CASSSPGLHSGANVLTF.

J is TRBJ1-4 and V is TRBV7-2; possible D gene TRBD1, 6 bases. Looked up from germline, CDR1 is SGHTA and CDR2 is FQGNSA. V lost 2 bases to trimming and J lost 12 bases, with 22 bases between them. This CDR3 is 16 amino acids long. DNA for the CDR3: TGTGCCAGCAGCTTACTTCAGGGGACCCTGTCCAGGGAACTGTTTTTT. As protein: CASSLLQGTLSRELFF. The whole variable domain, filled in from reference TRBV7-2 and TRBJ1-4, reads GAGVSQSPSNKVTEKGKDVELRCDPISGHTALYWYRQSLGQGLEFLIYFQGNSAPDKSGLPSDRFSAERTGGSVSTLTIQRTQQEDSAVYLCASSLLQGTLSRELFFGSGTQLSVL.

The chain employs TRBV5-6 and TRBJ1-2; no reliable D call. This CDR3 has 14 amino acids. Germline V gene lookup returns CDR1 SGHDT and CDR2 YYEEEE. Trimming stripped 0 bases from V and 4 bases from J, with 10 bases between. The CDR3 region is CASSLAGSFYGYTF. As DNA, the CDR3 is TGTGCCAGCAGCTTGGCAGGCTCCTTCTATGGCTACACCTTC.

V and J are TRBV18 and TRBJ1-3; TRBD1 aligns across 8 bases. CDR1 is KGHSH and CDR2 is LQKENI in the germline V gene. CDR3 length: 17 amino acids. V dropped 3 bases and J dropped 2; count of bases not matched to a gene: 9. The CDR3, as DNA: TGTGCCAGCTCACCTAGACAGGGGTTCTCCCCTGGAAACACCATATATTTT. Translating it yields CASSPRQGFSPGNTIYF.

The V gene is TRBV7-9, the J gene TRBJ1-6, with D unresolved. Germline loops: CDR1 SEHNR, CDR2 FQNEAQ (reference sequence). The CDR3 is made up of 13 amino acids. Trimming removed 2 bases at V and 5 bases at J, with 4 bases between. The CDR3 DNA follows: TGTGCCAGCAGCTTATTCGATAATTCACCCCTCCACTTT. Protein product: CASSLFDNSPLHF. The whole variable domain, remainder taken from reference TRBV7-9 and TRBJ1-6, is DTGVSQNPRHKITKRGQNVTFRCDPISEHNRLYWYRQTLGQGPEFLTYFQNEAQLEKSRLLSDRFSAERPKGSFSTLEIQRTEQGDSAMYLCASSLFDNSPLHFGNGTRLTVT.